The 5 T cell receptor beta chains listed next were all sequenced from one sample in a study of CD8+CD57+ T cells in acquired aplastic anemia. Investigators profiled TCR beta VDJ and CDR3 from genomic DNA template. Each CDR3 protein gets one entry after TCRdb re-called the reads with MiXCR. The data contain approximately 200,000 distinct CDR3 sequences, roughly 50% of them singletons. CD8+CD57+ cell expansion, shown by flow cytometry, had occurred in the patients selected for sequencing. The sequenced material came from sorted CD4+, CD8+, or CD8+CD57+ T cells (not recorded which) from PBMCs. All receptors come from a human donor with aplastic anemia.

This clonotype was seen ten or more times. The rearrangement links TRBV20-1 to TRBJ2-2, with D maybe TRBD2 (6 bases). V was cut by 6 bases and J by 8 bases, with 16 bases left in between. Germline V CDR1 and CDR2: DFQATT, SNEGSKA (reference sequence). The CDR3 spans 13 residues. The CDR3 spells CSAPLDYLGELFF. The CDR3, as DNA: TGCAGTGCCCCCTTGGACTACCTGGGGGAGCTGTTTTTT.

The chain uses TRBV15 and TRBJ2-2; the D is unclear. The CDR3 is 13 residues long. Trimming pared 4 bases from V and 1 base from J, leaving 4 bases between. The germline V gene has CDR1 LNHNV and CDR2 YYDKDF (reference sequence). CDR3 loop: CATSTRNTGELFF. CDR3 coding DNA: TGTGCCACCAGCACCCGGAACACCGGGGAGCTGTTTTTT.

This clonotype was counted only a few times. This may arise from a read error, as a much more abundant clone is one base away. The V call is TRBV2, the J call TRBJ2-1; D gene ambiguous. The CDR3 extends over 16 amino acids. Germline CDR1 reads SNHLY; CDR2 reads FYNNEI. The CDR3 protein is CASSEALNPPYSEQFF. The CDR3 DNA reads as TGTGCCAGCAGTGAAGCGCTTAACCCCCCCTACAGTGAGCAGTTCTTC.

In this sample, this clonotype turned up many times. CDR3 in amino acids: CASSSKPGGDYEQYF. The CDR3 nucleotides read TGTGCCAGCAGCTCAAAGCCCGGCGGTGACTACGAGCAGTACTTC. The rearrangement joins TRBV7-3 to TRBJ2-7, with D hard to call. The CDR3 is 15 amino acids. Germline V gives CDR1 SGHTA, CDR2 FQGTGA. Trimming took 4 bases from V and 3 from J, leaving 16 bases between them.

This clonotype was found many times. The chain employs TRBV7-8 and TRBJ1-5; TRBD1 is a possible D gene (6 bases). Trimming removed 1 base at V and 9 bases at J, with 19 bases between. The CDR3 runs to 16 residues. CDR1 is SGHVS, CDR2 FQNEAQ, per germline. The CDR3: CASSLVQGGQGMPQHF. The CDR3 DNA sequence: TGTGCCAGCAGCTTAGTACAGGGAGGACAAGGTATGCCCCAGCATTTT. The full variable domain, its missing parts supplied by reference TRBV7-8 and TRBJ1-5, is GAGVSQSPRYKVAKRGQDVALRCDPISGHVSLFWYQQALGQGPEFLTYFQNEAQLDKSGLPSDRFFAERPEGSVSTLKIQRTQQEDSAVYLCASSLVQGGQGMPQHFGDGTRLSIL.